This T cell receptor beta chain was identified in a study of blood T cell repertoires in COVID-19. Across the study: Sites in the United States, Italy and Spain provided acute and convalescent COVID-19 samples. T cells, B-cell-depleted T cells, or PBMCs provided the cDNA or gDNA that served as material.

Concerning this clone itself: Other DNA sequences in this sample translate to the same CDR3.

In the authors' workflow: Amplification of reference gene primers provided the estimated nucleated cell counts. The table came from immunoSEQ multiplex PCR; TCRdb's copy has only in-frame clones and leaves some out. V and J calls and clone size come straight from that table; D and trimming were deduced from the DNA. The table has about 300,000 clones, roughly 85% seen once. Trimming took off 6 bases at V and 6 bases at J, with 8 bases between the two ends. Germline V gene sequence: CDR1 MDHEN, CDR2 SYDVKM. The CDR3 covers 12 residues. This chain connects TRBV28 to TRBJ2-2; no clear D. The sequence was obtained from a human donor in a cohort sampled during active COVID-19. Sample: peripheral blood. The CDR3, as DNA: TGTGCCAGCAGAGTAGCTCCCGGGGAGCTGTTTTTT. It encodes CASRVAPGELFF.